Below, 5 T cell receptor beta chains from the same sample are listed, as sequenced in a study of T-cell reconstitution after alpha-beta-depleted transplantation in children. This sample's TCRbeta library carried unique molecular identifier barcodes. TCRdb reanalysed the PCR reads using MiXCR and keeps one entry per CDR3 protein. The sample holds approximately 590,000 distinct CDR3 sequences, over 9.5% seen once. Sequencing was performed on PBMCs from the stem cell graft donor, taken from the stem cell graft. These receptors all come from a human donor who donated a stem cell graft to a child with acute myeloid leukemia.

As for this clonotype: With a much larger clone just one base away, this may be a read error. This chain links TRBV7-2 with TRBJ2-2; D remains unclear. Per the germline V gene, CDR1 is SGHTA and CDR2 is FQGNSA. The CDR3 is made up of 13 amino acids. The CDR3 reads CASSIRGTGQLFF. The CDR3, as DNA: TGTGCCAGCAGTATCCGCGGCACCGGGCAGCTGTTTTTT.

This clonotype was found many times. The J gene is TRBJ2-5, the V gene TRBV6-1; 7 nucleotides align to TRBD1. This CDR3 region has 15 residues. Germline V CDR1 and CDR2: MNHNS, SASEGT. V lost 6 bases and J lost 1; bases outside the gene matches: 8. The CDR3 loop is CASSSTGVSQETQYF. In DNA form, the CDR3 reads TGTGCCAGCAGCTCCACAGGGGTGAGCCAAGAGACCCAGTACTTC.

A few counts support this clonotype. The CDR3 DNA sequence: TGTGCCAGCAGTTCCCAGGTAGCAGGGGCCAACGTCCTGACTTTC. The encoded protein is CASSSQVAGANVLTF. The rearrangement links TRBV6-5 to TRBJ2-6; no firm D call. The germline CDR1 and CDR2 sequences are MNHEY and SVGAGI. V shed 4 bases and J shed 4 bases, with 11 bases lying between them. The CDR3 has 15 residues.

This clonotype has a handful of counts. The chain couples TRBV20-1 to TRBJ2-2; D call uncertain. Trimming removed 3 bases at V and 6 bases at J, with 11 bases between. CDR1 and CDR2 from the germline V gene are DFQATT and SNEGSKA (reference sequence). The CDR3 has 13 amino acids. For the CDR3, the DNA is TGCAGTGCTAGGATTGTTGGGGCCGGGGAGCTGTTTTTT. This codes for CSARIVGAGELFF.

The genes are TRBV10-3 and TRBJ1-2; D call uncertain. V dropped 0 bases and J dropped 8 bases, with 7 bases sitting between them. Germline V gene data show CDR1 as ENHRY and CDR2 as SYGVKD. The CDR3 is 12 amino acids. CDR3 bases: TGTGCCATCAGTGAGTCGACGGTGGGCTACACCTTC. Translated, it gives CAISESTVGYTF.